This note documents a single TCR beta chain sequence. Per the germline V gene, CDR1 is SGHVS and CDR2 is FNYEAQ. The CDR3 contains 14 residues. Deletions cut 1 base from V and 5 bases from J, with 9 bases between. The data belong to a study of shared clonotypes between healthy human individuals. About the study: CD4 naive and memory got three plates each, CD8 naive two, CD8 memory one.

Generated by immunoSEQ multiplex PCR, the TCRdb table keeps only in-frame clones and is missing some. The repertoire has about 2.5 million clones, around 90% of them found once; the top ten carry around 0.35%. The clonotype originates from a man in his late teens or twenties in good health. Some clones in this sample may be carry-over from other donors' samples. Sequencing was done on a sample of naive CD4+ T cells from PBMCs. Subset indicated: CD45RA+ positively selected. The chain recombines TRBV7-6 with TRBJ2-1, with D hard to call. The DNA of the CDR3 is TGTGCCAGCAGCTTAGATCTACAGAACAATGAGCAGTTCTTC. Its translation: CASSLDLQNNEQFF. The complete variable domain, with remaining parts taken from reference TRBV7-6 and TRBJ2-1, reads GAGVSQSPRYKVTKRGQDVALRCDPISGHVSLYWYRQALGQGPEFLTYFNYEAQQDKSGLPNDRFSAERPEGSISTLTIQRTEQRDSAMYRCASSLDLQNNEQFFGPGTRLTVL.